This TCR beta chain was recovered during a study of blood T cell repertoires in COVID-19. As for the study in general: Some COVID-19 samples were acute and others convalescent; all came from the United States, Italy and Spain. Sources were T cells, B-cell-depleted T cells, or PBMCs; the material itself was cDNA or gDNA.

V lost 0 bases and J 2 bases, leaving 7 bases between the germline ends. The CDR3 contains 14 residues. The germline gives CDR1 SGDLS, CDR2 YYNGEE. As processed by the authors: Amplified reference gene primers provided the basis for estimating nucleated cell counts. TCRdb keeps only in-frame clones here, not all; method: immunoSEQ multiplex PCR. That table supplies the V and J calls and clone size; D and trimming were determined from the DNA. The repertoire holds 120,000 or so clones, with roughly 79% as singletons. The origin of this receptor is a man aged 70 or older with acute or convalescent COVID-19. Input material: peripheral blood. The V call is TRBV9, the J call TRBJ2-3; tentative D call: TRBD2 (6 bases). For the CDR3, the DNA is TGTGCCAGCAGCGTAGGACTAGACACAGATACGCAGTATTTT. Translated: CASSVGLDTDTQYF.